The next 12 T cell receptor beta chains were all read from a single sample in a study of T cells and copy number aberrations in small-cell lung cancer. Only in-frame clones appear in the TCRdb table, and some are missing; sequencing was by immunoSEQ multiplex PCR. The data hold over 6,500 clones, with about four fifths observed a single time. The sequencing sample was made of normal tissue next to the tumor. These receptors all come from a woman aged 45-65 years with small cell lung cancer.

The J gene is TRBJ2-7, the V gene TRBV5-4; 8 bases are shared with TRBD2. Germline assignment: CDR1 SGHNT and CDR2 YYREEE (reference sequence). V gave up 0 bases and J gave up 4 bases; unmatched junction bases: 6. The CDR3 runs 15 residues. The DNA of the CDR3 is TGTGCCAGCAGCTTGGCCGGGACTAGGTTGTACGAGCAGTACTTC. Amino acid sequence: CASSLAGTRLYEQYF.

The chain carries TRBV11-2 and TRBJ2-5; no reliable D call. CDR3 length: 14 amino acids. Per germline, CDR1 SGHAT and CDR2 FQNNGV. Trimming removed 2 bases from V and 4 bases from J, with 11 bases in between. The CDR3 loop reads CASSLKLVRETQYF. CDR3 DNA: TGTGCCAGCAGCTTAAAGTTGGTCCGAGAGACCCAGTACTTC.

V gene TRBV5-4 combines with J gene TRBJ2-3, with TRBD2 as a possible D gene (6 bases). The V and J ends lost 3 bases and 3 bases respectively, with 14 bases between them. This CDR3 is 15 amino acids long. Germline V gene data show CDR1 as SGHNT and CDR2 as YYREEE (reference sequence). The CDR3 DNA is TGTGCCAGCAGCTACGGGACTTTTCCGACAGATACGCAGTATTTT. It translates to CASSYGTFPTDTQYF. Together with reference TRBV5-4 and TRBJ2-3, the CDR3 gives the full variable domain: ETGVTQSPTHLIKTRGQQVTLRCSSQSGHNTVSWYQQALGQGPQFIFQYYREEENGRGNFPPRFSGLQFPNYSSELNVNALELDDSALYLCASSYGTFPTDTQYFGPGTRLTVL.

The genes are TRBV9 and TRBJ2-7, with 7 nucleotides matching TRBD2. CDR3 length equals 15 residues. V shed 4 bases, J shed 0 bases, and the junction held 7 bases outside the gene matches. Germline values: CDR1 SGDLS, CDR2 YYNGEE. CDR3 sequence: CASSQEGGSSYEQYF. The CDR3 DNA reads TGTGCCAGCAGCCAAGAAGGCGGGAGCTCCTACGAGCAGTACTTC. Full variable domain (missing parts from reference TRBV9 and TRBJ2-7): DSGVTQTPKHLITATGQRVTLRCSPRSGDLSVYWYQQSLDQGLQFLIQYYNGEERAKGNILERFSAQQFPDLHSELNLSSLELGDSALYFCASSQEGGSSYEQYFGPGTRLTVT.

The chain uses TRBV6-1 and TRBJ2-7; no reliable D call. Looked up from germline, CDR1 is MNHNS and CDR2 is SASEGT. This CDR3 contains 13 residues. V was clipped by 1 base and J by 2 bases, with 6 bases between them. In nucleotides, the CDR3 is TGTGCCAGCAGTGAAGGGGAAGCCTACGAGCAGTACTTC. Translating it yields CASSEGEAYEQYF.

This sequence joins TRBV6-9 and TRBJ1-1; possible D gene TRBD1, 5 bases. Germline CDR1 and CDR2: MNHGY and SVAAGI. The CDR3 has 15 residues. V gave up 4 bases and J gave up 1 base, with 13 bases separating them. The CDR3 region has the DNA TGTGCCAGCAGTTTACTCAGGGAGGGGAACACTGAAGCTTTCTTT. This sequence encodes CASSLLREGNTEAFF.

The chain links TRBV5-1 to TRBJ1-1; tentatively, D is TRBD1 (5 bases). V lost 1 base, J lost 6 bases, and 16 bases lay in between. Looked up from germline, CDR1 is SGHRS and CDR2 is YFSETQ. The CDR3 runs to 15 residues. CDR3 nucleotides: TGCGCCAGCAGCTTGAACTCAGACCGAGGGGCTGAAGCTTTCTTT. It specifies CASSLNSDRGAEAFF.

This clone was observed a single time. The chain employs TRBV19 and TRBJ2-7, with D possibly TRBD1 on 6 matching bases. The ends were cut back, 3 bases at V and 5 bases at J, with 26 bases in the middle. CDR3 length: 18 amino acids. Germline CDR1 reads LNHDA; CDR2 reads SQIVND (reference sequence). The CDR3 spells CASSIRITGTTGSHEQYF. The CDR3 nucleotides read TGTGCCAGTAGTATCCGGATTACCGGGACAACAGGGTCTCACGAGCAGTACTTC. The entire variable domain, with the rest obtained from reference TRBV19 and TRBJ2-7, is as follows: DGGITQSPKYLFRKEGQNVTLSCEQNLNHDAMYWYRQDPGQGLRLIYYSQIVNDFQKGDIAEGYSVSREKKESFPLTVTSAQKNPTAFYLCASSIRITGTTGSHEQYFGPGTRLTVT.

Only one count was recorded for this clone. The chain joins TRBV9 to TRBJ2-1, with D possibly being TRBD1 (6 bases). The CDR3 length is 17 residues. Trimming removed 1 base from V and 8 bases from J, with 22 bases in between. The germline V gene encodes CDR1 SGDLS and CDR2 YYNGEE. CDR3 nucleotides: TGTGCCAGCAGCGTATCCCTTGAGGGGCAGGGGAATGATGAGCAGTTCTTC. It encodes CASSVSLEGQGNDEQFF. Full variable domain (outside the CDR3, taken from reference TRBV9 and TRBJ2-1): DSGVTQTPKHLITATGQRVTLRCSPRSGDLSVYWYQQSLDQGLQFLIQYYNGEERAKGNILERFSAQQFPDLHSELNLSSLELGDSALYFCASSVSLEGQGNDEQFFGPGTRLTVL.

The J gene is TRBJ2-1, the V gene TRBV7-9; 11 nucleotides line up with TRBD2. In germline, CDR1 is SEHNR, CDR2 FQNEAQ (reference sequence). The CDR3 consists of 17 residues. With 3 bases clipped from V and 7 bases from J, the junction kept 11 bases outside the gene matches. As DNA, the CDR3 is TGTGCCAGCAGCTTTTATAAAGTTTCTAGCGGGAGGAATGAGCAGTTCTTC. This sequence encodes CASSFYKVSSGRNEQFF. The full variable domain, in which reference TRBV7-9 and TRBJ2-1 provide the parts outside the CDR3, is DTGVSQNPRHKITKRGQNVTFRCDPISEHNRLYWYRQTLGQGPEFLTYFQNEAQLEKSRLLSDRFSAERPKGSFSTLEIQRTEQGDSAMYLCASSFYKVSSGRNEQFFGPGTRLTVL.

This clone was seen a handful of times. The CDR3 DNA sequence: TGTGCCAGCCGCGGACACCTGAACACTGAAGCTTTCTTT. It specifies CASRGHLNTEAFF. This chain joins TRBV2 and TRBJ1-1; D might be TRBD1 (5 bases). This CDR3 is 13 amino acids long. V was clipped by 8 bases and J by 0 bases, with 10 bases between them. Germline CDR1 reads SNHLY; CDR2 reads FYNNEI.

The chain links TRBV6-1 to TRBJ2-7, with D hard to call. With 3 bases removed from V and 0 bases from J, the gap between germline ends came to 12 bases. Germline-derived CDR1 and CDR2 are MNHNS and SASEGT. This CDR3 comprises 15 residues. CDR3 in DNA: TGTGCCAGCAGTGATTTTCCAGATGACTCCTACGAGCAGTACTTC. It yields the protein CASSDFPDDSYEQYF.